Below are 4 T cell receptor beta chains sequenced from a single sample in a study of blood T cell repertoires in COVID-19. The repertoire was sequenced with immunoSEQ multiplex PCR; TCRdb's copy has only in-frame clones and lacks some. The sample lists 150,000 to 200,000 clones, about 88% occurring once. Sequenced input: peripheral blood. These receptor sequences come from a man aged 40-55 years with acute or convalescent COVID-19.

This chain links TRBV28 with TRBJ1-2; TRBD1 matches at 7 bases. The V gene end was trimmed by 3 bases and the J gene end by 0 bases; junction bases not matched to a gene: 4. This CDR3 comprises 15 residues. Germline V gene sequence: CDR1 MDHEN, CDR2 SYDVKM. The CDR3 sequence is CASSLYGTANYGYTF. Here the CDR3 DNA reads TGTGCCAGCAGTTTGTACGGGACAGCTAACTATGGCTACACCTTC.

This chain links TRBV6-6 with TRBJ1-5; 8 bases match TRBD1. V gave up 6 bases and J gave up 5 bases; unmatched junction bases: 6. CDR1 is MNHNY and CDR2 is SVGAGI in the germline V gene (reference sequence). This CDR3 has 14 residues. The CDR3 region is CASSATGAHQPQHF. CDR3 bases: TGTGCCAGCAGCGCGACAGGGGCCCATCAGCCCCAGCATTTT.

V is TRBV7-2 and J is TRBJ2-7; the D gene is possibly TRBD1 (6 bases). Germline V gives CDR1 SGHTA, CDR2 FQGNSA. V was cut by 1 base and J by 1 base, with 11 bases left in between. The CDR3 sequence is 15 residues long. The CDR3 spells CASSLGGQPSYEQYF. The CDR3 DNA is TGTGCCAGCAGCTTAGGGGGGCAGCCTTCCTACGAGCAGTACTTC.

The chain links TRBV28 to TRBJ1-2, with 7 bases aligning to TRBD1. In germline, CDR1 is MDHEN, CDR2 SYDVKM. The CDR3 contains 15 residues. Unmatched junction bases numbered 11, after V lost 5 bases and J lost 5 bases. CDR3 DNA sequence: TGTGCCAGCAGTCCCGGGACAGTTACCAATTATGGCTACACCTTC. It translates to CASSPGTVTNYGYTF.